These T cell receptor beta chains were read from a single sample in a study of T cells in Graves' hyperthyroidism and ophthalmopathy. TCRdb reprocessed the multiplex PCR reads with MiXCR, giving one entry per CDR3 protein. The sample records 350,000 to 400,000 distinct CDR3 sequences, approximately 20% being singletons. Sample: blood. These receptors originate from a woman aged 18-29 years with Graves' hyperthyroidism. Both conserved end residues are part of each CDR3. Each record gives: D gene, J gene, V gene, clone size, CDR3 protein, CDR3 DNA. D genes are given only for firm matches. Clone size, where shown, is once, few, many, or a class for clones that have expanded.

d_call: TRBD2
j_call: TRBJ2-7
v_call: TRBV6-1
clone_size: -
cdr3_aa: CASSTTSGGREQYF
cdr3_nt: TGTGCCAGCAGCACAACTAGCGGGGGGAGGGAGCAGTACTTC

d_call: -
j_call: TRBJ2-2
v_call: TRBV28
clone_size: many
cdr3_aa: CASHTIGELFF
cdr3_nt: TGTGCCAGCCACACCATCGGGGAGCTGTTTTTT

d_call: TRBD1
j_call: TRBJ1-1
v_call: TRBV6-1
clone_size: -
cdr3_aa: CASSEEVGGPNTEAFF
cdr3_nt: TGTGCCAGCAGTGAAGAGGTAGGGGGCCCGAACACTGAAGCTTTCTTT

d_call: TRBD1
j_call: TRBJ1-2
v_call: TRBV5-1
clone_size: many
cdr3_aa: CASSPWTGPTNYGYTF
cdr3_nt: TGCGCCAGCAGCCCCTGGACAGGACCTACTAACTATGGCTACACCTTC

d_call: TRBD2
j_call: TRBJ2-5
v_call: TRBV12-3/TRBV12-4
clone_size: many
cdr3_aa: CASSPGSGGVQTQYF
cdr3_nt: TGTGCCAGCAGTCCCGGTAGCGGGGGGGTCCAGACCCAGTACTTC

d_call: -
j_call: TRBJ1-6
v_call: TRBV6-1
clone_size: few
cdr3_aa: CASSEKGVLSPLHF
cdr3_nt: TGTGCCAGCAGTGAAAAGGGGGTTTTATCACCCCTCCACTTT

d_call: -
j_call: TRBJ1-1
v_call: TRBV28
clone_size: many
cdr3_aa: CASRGRLPNTEAFF
cdr3_nt: TGTGCCAGCAGGGGACGTTTACCGAACACTGAAGCTTTCTTT

d_call: -
j_call: TRBJ2-7
v_call: TRBV29-1
clone_size: many
cdr3_aa: CSVEDPGTYEQYF
cdr3_nt: TGCAGCGTTGAGGATCCCGGTACCTACGAGCAGTACTTC

d_call: -
j_call: TRBJ2-2
v_call: TRBV6-2/TRBV6-3
clone_size: once
cdr3_aa: CASSWDGTRTGELFF
cdr3_nt: TGTGCCAGCAGTTGGGACGGGACCCGGACCGGGGAGCTGTTTTTT

d_call: -
j_call: TRBJ2-2
v_call: TRBV6-1
clone_size: -
cdr3_aa: CASSEVRGTNTGELFF
cdr3_nt: TGTGCCAGCAGTGAAGTTCGGGGGACAAACACCGGGGAGCTGTTTTTT

d_call: -
j_call: TRBJ1-2
v_call: TRBV30
clone_size: many
cdr3_aa: CAWSGTSWQDNYGYTF
cdr3_nt: TGTGCCTGGAGTGGGACCTCCTGGCAGGATAACTATGGCTACACCTTC

d_call: -
j_call: TRBJ1-1
v_call: TRBV24-1
clone_size: few
cdr3_aa: CATSSGSSAFF
cdr3_nt: TGTGCCACCAGTTCTGGGAGCTCGGCTTTCTTT

d_call: -
j_call: TRBJ1-1
v_call: TRBV3-1
clone_size: many
cdr3_aa: CASSHFMVRTEAFF
cdr3_nt: TGTGCCAGCAGCCATTTCATGGTGCGCACTGAAGCTTTCTTT

d_call: -
j_call: TRBJ2-7
v_call: TRBV6-1
clone_size: once
cdr3_aa: CASSEVGDIPQQCF
cdr3_nt: TGTGCCAGCAGTGAAGTCGGGGACATCCCGCAGCAGTGCTTC

d_call: TRBD1
j_call: TRBJ2-5
v_call: TRBV6-1
clone_size: many
cdr3_aa: CASRHGTEETQYF
cdr3_nt: TGTGCCAGCAGGCACGGGACAGAAGAGACCCAGTACTTC

d_call: TRBD1
j_call: TRBJ1-5
v_call: TRBV6-1
clone_size: many
cdr3_aa: CASRWTGAEQPQHF
cdr3_nt: TGTGCCAGCAGGTGGACAGGGGCGGAACAGCCCCAGCATTTT